The rows below give T cell receptor beta chains drawn from one sample of a study of graft-versus-host responses after intestinal transplantation. Assay used: immunoSEQ multiplex PCR; TCRdb lists only in-frame clones, some missing. The table shows around 9,500 clones, with approximately 88% occurring only once. This sample comprised PBMCs, obtained approximately 240 days after intestinal transplant. These receptors originate from a human patient who received an intestinal transplant, so some T cells may come from the graft donor. The CDR3 runs from the conserved cysteine through the conserved F or W. The D gene is left open where the match is weak. Expanded clones are given a class, and other clones once, few, many or no size at all.

j_call | cdr3_length | d_call | clone_size | v_call | cdr3_aa | cdr3_nt
TRBJ1-1 | 13 | TRBD1 | . | TRBV6-1 | CASGGQGHTEAFF | TGTGCCAGCGGCGGACAGGGGCACACTGAAGCTTTCTTT
TRBJ1-6 | 14 | TRBD1 | . | TRBV6-6 | CAASGRQGGSPLHF | TGTGCCGCCAGCGGAAGACAGGGCGGTTCACCCCTCCACTTT
TRBJ1-3 | 15 | . | . | TRBV19 | CASSADRFSGNTIYF | TGTGCCAGTAGTGCTGACAGGTTCTCTGGAAACACCATATATTTT
TRBJ1-2 | 13 | . | . | TRBV28 | CASSFRQDYGYTF | TGTGCCAGCAGTTTTCGACAGGACTATGGCTACACCTTC
TRBJ1-6 | 13 | . | . | TRBV28 | CASNPGHNSPLHF | TGTGCCAGCAACCCAGGGCATAATTCACCCCTCCACTTT
TRBJ2-1 | 15 | . | . | TRBV28 | CASSFGAETYNEQFF | TGTGCCAGCAGTTTTGGAGCGGAGACCTACAATGAGCAGTTCTTC
TRBJ2-3 | 16 | TRBD2 | . | TRBV11-2 | CASSPEREARTDTQYF | TGTGCCAGCAGCCCGGAGCGGGAGGCCCGGACAGATACGCAGTATTTT
TRBJ2-1 | 16 | . | . | TRBV6-6 | CASGGPPLGSYNEQFF | TGTGCCAGCGGGGGACCTCCGCTGGGCTCCTACAATGAGCAGTTCTTC
TRBJ1-3 | 15 | . | once | TRBV4-2 | CASSLEGSSGNTIYF | TGTGCCAGCAGCTTGGAAGGGAGCTCTGGAAACACCATATATTTT
TRBJ1-2 | 16 | . | . | TRBV6-1 | CASSEPTMEDNYGYTF | TGTGCCAGCAGTGAACCCACCATGGAGGATAACTATGGCTACACCTTC
TRBJ2-1 | 15 | . | . | TRBV4-1 | CASSQDRVTYNEQFF | TGCGCCAGCAGCCAAGACAGGGTTACCTACAATGAGCAGTTCTTC
TRBJ2-1 | 13 | . | . | TRBV9 | CASSPSVGNEQFF | TGTGCCAGCAGCCCCAGCGTGGGGAATGAGCAGTTCTTC
TRBJ2-1 | 14 | TRBD1 | . | TRBV28 | CASRTGGAYNEQFF | TGTGCCAGCAGAACAGGGGGCGCCTACAATGAGCAGTTCTTC
TRBJ2-1 | 15 | TRBD2 | . | TRBV6-4 | CASSDSSGSYNEQFF | TGTGCCAGCAGTGACTCTAGCGGGAGCTACAATGAGCAGTTCTTC
TRBJ1-3 | 16 | . | . | TRBV9 | CASSVDASTSGNTIYF | TGTGCCAGCAGCGTAGATGCCAGCACCTCTGGAAACACCATATATTTT
TRBJ2-3 | 13 | . | few | TRBV6-4 | CASSEGETDTQYF | TGTGCCAGCAGTGAAGGGGAGACAGATACGCAGTATTTT
TRBJ1-2 | 14 | . | . | TRBV6-6 | CASSYSEDSIDYTF | TGTGCCAGCAGTTACTCCGAGGATTCGATTGACTACACCTTC
TRBJ1-2 | 12 | TRBD1 | . | TRBV29-1 | CSVEGGQTGYTF | TGCAGCGTTGAGGGGGGACAGACGGGCTACACCTTC
TRBJ1-4 | 15 | . | . | TRBV27 | CASSLPRSTNEKLFF | TGTGCCAGCAGTTTACCGAGGTCGACTAATGAAAAACTGTTTTTT
TRBJ1-4 | 14 | TRBD1 | . | TRBV7-9 | CASSTGTVNEKLFF | TGTGCCAGCAGCACCGGGACAGTTAATGAAAAACTGTTTTTT
TRBJ1-6 | 14 | TRBD1 | . | TRBV6-4 | CASSRDRENSPLHF | TGTGCCAGCAGCCGGGACAGGGAAAATTCACCCCTCCACTTT
TRBJ1-2 | 14 | . | . | TRBV11-3 | CASSLDKRNYGYTF | TGTGCCAGCAGCTTAGACAAAAGGAACTATGGCTACACCTTC
TRBJ2-1 | 15 | . | . | TRBV6-1 | CASSEGVGSYNEQFF | TGTGCCAGCAGTGAAGGGGTGGGCTCCTACAATGAGCAGTTCTTC
TRBJ1-2 | 12 | . | . | TRBV5-4 | CASSPGDYGYTF | TGTGCCAGCAGTCCGGGGGACTATGGCTACACCTTC
TRBJ2-7 | 15 | TRBD2 | once | TRBV5-1 | CASRSSGSPSYEQYF | TGCGCCAGCAGATCGAGCGGGAGTCCCTCCTACGAGCAGTACTTC
TRBJ1-2 | 14 | . | . | TRBV7-9 | CASSLVVGSYGYTF | TGTGCCAGCAGCTTAGTAGTTGGAAGCTATGGCTACACCTTC
TRBJ2-7 | 15 | . | . | TRBV9 | CASSVGGHPFYEQYF | TGTGCCAGCAGCGTAGGGGGACACCCCTTTTACGAGCAGTACTTC
TRBJ2-1 | 14 | TRBD2 | . | TRBV14 | CASSQTSGVNEQFF | TGTGCCAGCAGCCAAACTAGCGGGGTCAATGAGCAGTTCTTC
TRBJ1-2 | 15 | TRBD1 | once | TRBV4-2 | CASSLAGTGVYGYTF | TGTGCCAGCAGCTTAGCCGGGACAGGGGTCTATGGCTACACCTTC
TRBJ2-2 | 16 | TRBD2 | few | TRBV9 | CASSLGEGPNTGELFF | TGTGCCAGCAGCCTAGGGGAGGGACCAAACACCGGGGAGCTGTTTTTT
TRBJ2-1 | 15 | TRBD2 | . | TRBV9 | CASSVALAGDSEQFF | TGTGCCAGCAGCGTAGCTCTAGCGGGAGATAGTGAGCAGTTCTTC
TRBJ2-3 | 14 | TRBD2 | once | TRBV6-9 | CASSYGRATDTQYF | TGTGCCAGCAGTTACGGGAGGGCCACAGATACGCAGTATTTT
TRBJ2-3 | 16 | TRBD2 | . | TRBV4-2 | CASSPTSGGHTDTQYF | TGTGCCAGCAGCCCGACTAGCGGGGGACACACAGATACGCAGTATTTT
TRBJ2-3 | 14 | . | . | TRBV9 | CASSVDLRADTQYF | TGTGCCAGCAGCGTAGATCTCAGGGCAGATACGCAGTATTTT
TRBJ2-7 | 15 | TRBD2 | . | TRBV28 | CASRPSLAGYHEQYF | TGTGCCAGCAGGCCGTCACTAGCGGGGTACCACGAGCAGTACTTC
TRBJ2-7 | 14 | . | . | TRBV28 | CASSGGSRSMEQYF | TGTGCCAGCAGTGGTGGCAGCCGAAGTATGGAGCAGTACTTC
TRBJ2-4 | 14 | . | few | TRBV10-1 | CASSEWRAKNIQYF | TGCGCCAGCAGTGAATGGCGAGCCAAAAACATTCAGTACTTC
TRBJ2-2 | 14 | . | . | TRBV6-4 | CASSDGTNTGELFF | TGTGCCAGCAGTGACGGGACTAACACCGGGGAGCTGTTTTTT
TRBJ2-7 | 14 | TRBD2 | . | TRBV19 | CASSIDGRASEQYF | TGTGCCAGTAGTATAGACGGGAGGGCCTCCGAGCAGTACTTC
TRBJ2-1 | 12 | . | . | TRBV5-1 | CASSLKLNEQFF | TGCGCCAGCAGCTTGAAGCTTAATGAGCAGTTCTTC